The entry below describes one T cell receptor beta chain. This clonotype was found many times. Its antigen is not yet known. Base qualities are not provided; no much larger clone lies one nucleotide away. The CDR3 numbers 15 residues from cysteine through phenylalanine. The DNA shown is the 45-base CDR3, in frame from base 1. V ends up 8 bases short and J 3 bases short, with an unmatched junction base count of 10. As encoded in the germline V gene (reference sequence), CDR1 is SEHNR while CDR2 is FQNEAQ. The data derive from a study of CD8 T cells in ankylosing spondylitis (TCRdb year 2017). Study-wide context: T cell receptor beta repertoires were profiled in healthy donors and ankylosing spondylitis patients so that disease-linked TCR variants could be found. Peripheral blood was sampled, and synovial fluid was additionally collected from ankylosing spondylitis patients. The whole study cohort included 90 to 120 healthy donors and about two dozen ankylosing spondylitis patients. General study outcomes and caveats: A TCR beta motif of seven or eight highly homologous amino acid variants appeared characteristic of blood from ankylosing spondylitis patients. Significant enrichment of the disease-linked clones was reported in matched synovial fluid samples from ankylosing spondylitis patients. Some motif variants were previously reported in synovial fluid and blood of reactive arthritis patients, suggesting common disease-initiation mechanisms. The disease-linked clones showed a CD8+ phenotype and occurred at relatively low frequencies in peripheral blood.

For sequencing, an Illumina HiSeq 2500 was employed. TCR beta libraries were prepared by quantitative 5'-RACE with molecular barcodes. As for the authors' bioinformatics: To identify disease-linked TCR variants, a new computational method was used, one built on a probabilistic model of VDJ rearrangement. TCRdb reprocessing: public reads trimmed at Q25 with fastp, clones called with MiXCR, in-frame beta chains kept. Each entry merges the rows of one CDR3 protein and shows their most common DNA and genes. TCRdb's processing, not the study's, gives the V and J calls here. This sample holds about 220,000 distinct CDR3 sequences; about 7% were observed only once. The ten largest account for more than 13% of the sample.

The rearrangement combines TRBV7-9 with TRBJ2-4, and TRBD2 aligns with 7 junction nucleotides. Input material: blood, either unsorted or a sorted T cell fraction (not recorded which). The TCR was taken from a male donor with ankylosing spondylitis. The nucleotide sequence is TGTGCCAGCGGATCTGGGCGGGGGAGCAAAAACATTCAGTACTTC. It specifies CASGSGRGSKNIQYF.